Listed below are T cell receptor beta chains from one sample, sequenced in a study of regulatory dendritic cells for organ transplantation. Assay used: immunoSEQ multiplex PCR; TCRdb lists only in-frame clones, some missing. Of 11,000 or so clones in the sample, under 80% were seen once. Material: memory CD8+ T cells from blood. Every receptor here comes from a human donor in good health. Each CDR3 is given with its conserved first and last residue. D genes are given only for firm matches. Size tells how often a clone was seen (once, few, many) or the class of an expanded clone, and some rows leave it out.

TRBJ2-3,TRBD2,few,15,TRBV4-3,CASSQDRGGADTQYF,TGCGCCAGCAGCCAAGATCGGGGGGGCGCAGATACGCAGTATTTT
TRBJ1-6,NA,NA,13,TRBV27,CASSLVRNSPLHF,TGTGCCAGCAGTTTAGTCCGAAATTCACCCCTCCACTTT
TRBJ2-7,NA,NA,15,TRBV18,CASGPDQVVPYEQYF,TGTGCCAGCGGCCCGGACCAGGTTGTACCATACGAGCAGTACTTC
TRBJ2-7,NA,NA,12,TRBV7-9,CASSPDTYEQYF,TGTGCCAGCAGCCCAGACACCTACGAGCAGTACTTC
TRBJ2-5,NA,NA,13,TRBV4-3,CASSQDPSKTQYF,TGCGCCAGCAGCCAAGATCCTAGCAAGACCCAGTACTTC
TRBJ2-1,TRBD2,NA,16,TRBV4-2,CASSPDNSGGAHEQFF,TGTGCCAGCAGCCCGGACAATAGCGGGGGGGCCCATGAGCAGTTCTTC
TRBJ2-3,TRBD2,NA,15,TRBV6-4,CASSETSGGADTQYF,TGTGCCAGCAGTGAGACTAGCGGGGGGGCGGATACGCAGTATTTT
TRBJ2-1,NA,NA,14,TRBV6-5,CASRNRGAGNEQFF,TGTGCCAGCAGAAACCGGGGCGCAGGGAATGAGCAGTTCTTC
TRBJ2-1,NA,NA,12,TRBV6-5,CASSDRYNEQFF,TGTGCCAGCAGTGACAGATACAATGAGCAGTTCTTC
TRBJ2-1,TRBD2,NA,14,TRBV7-9,CASSLAGSYNEQFF,TGTGCCAGCAGCCTAGCGGGTTCCTACAATGAGCAGTTCTTC
TRBJ2-7,NA,NA,14,TRBV27,CASSSSTGFHEQYF,TGTGCCAGCAGTTCCTCCACAGGGTTCCACGAGCAGTACTTC
TRBJ2-1,NA,NA,12,TRBV5-4,CASSLGGNEQFF,TGTGCCAGCAGCTTAGGTGGAAATGAGCAGTTCTTC
TRBJ2-5,NA,NA,18,TRBV2,CASSEALRTGTESETQYF,TGTGCCAGCAGTGAAGCGCTTAGAACCGGGACCGAATCCGAGACCCAGTACTTC
TRBJ1-4,TRBD1,NA,15,TRBV9,CASSTGQGGAEKLFF,TGTGCCAGCAGCACAGGACAGGGTGGGGCTGAAAAACTGTTTTTT
TRBJ2-7,NA,NA,12,TRBV6-5,CASGLAGFEQYF,TGTGCCAGCGGTCTAGCAGGGTTCGAGCAGTACTTC
TRBJ2-2,NA,few,13,TRBV6-6,CATRTANTGELFF,TGTGCCACGAGGACGGCGAACACCGGGGAGCTGTTTTTT